This T cell receptor (beta chain) stems from a study of response to subunit inactivated influenza vaccine. The CDR3 is made up of 16 amino acids. Per the germline V gene, CDR1 is LGHDT and CDR2 is YNNKEL (reference sequence). V was trimmed by 1 base and J by 6 bases, leaving 18 bases between them. This clonotype was seen a few times. Its antigen is not identified. Overall study results and limits: Authors suggested each seasonal flu vaccination may recruit only limited numbers of new T cells.

TCRdb recomputed calls from the RT-PCR reads with MiXCR, one row per CDR3 protein. The sample holds 530,000 or so distinct CDR3 sequences, approximately 10% seen once. This sample comprised PBMCs from blood, obtained on the day of vaccination. The clonotype comes from a man over 45 who received an inactivated influenza vaccine. The V and J genes are TRBV3-1 and TRBJ1-1; D may be TRBD1 (5 bases). Written as DNA, the CDR3 is TGTGCCAGCAGCCAAGGTGTGGCGAGGGGCTTCCCTGAAGCTTTCTTT. It codes for CASSQGVARGFPEAFF.